The T cell receptor beta chain under discussion was sequenced for a study of cytomegalovirus exposure and HLA in healthy donors. Using immunoSEQ multiplex PCR, the repertoire was profiled, and TCRdb retains in-frame clones only, with some absent. The sample lists nearly 200,000 clones; around 80% were seen once. Study findings and constraints: Published work reported that the classifier diagnosed cytomegalovirus status with high specificity and sensitivity.

The donors were in the roughly 120-subject validation cohort, distinct from the roughly 720-subject first cohort. CDR1 and CDR2 (germline): SGHRS, YFSETQ. Deletions cut 0 bases from V and 0 bases from J, with 10 bases between. CDR3 size: 17 residues. On this clone: What it binds is unknown.

This TCR was recovered from a woman in her thirties in good health and CMV-seropositive. Sequenced input: PBMCs. The chain uses TRBV5-1 and TRBJ2-6; D remains unclear. CDR3 in DNA: TGCGCCAGCAGCTTGGAATCCACATCCTCTGGGGCCAACGTCCTGACTTTC. The encoded protein is CASSLESTSSGANVLTF.